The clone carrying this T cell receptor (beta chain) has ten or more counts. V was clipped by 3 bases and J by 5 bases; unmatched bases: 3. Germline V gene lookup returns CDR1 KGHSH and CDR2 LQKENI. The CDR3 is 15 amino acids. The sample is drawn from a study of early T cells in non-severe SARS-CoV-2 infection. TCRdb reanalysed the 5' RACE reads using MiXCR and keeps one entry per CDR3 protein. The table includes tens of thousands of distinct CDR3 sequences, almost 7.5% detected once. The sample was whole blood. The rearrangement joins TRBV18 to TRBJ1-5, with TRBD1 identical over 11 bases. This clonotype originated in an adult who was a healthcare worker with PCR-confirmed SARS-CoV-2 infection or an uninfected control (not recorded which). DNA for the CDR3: TGTGCCAGCTCACCCCTGGGACAGGGGGATCAGCCCCAGCATTTT. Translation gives CASSPLGQGDQPQHF.